This T cell receptor beta chain emerged from a study of blood T cell repertoires in COVID-19. Study details: The cDNA or gDNA used as material had been derived from T cells, B-cell-depleted T cells, or PBMCs.

Authors' data handling: Scientists estimated how many nucleated cells there were by amplifying reference gene primers. The protocol was immunoSEQ multiplex PCR, while the TCRdb copy is restricted to in-frame clones and leaves out a portion. Clonal size and the V and J genes are those of that table, whereas D and trimming came from the DNA. The sample gives 250,000 to 350,000 clones, over 75% of which show up once; 6.5% to 9.5% is in the top ten. Germline V gene lookup returns CDR1 LNHDA and CDR2 SQIVND (reference sequence). The CDR3 is 15 residues long. The trim removed 5 bases at V and 4 bases at J, leaving 6 bases unmatched.

This sequence originates from a woman in her forties or fifties who had recovered from COVID-19. V and J are TRBV19 and TRBJ2-2; 8 bases are a match to TRBD1. The specimen sequenced was peripheral blood. Here the CDR3 DNA reads TGTGCCAGTAGTTGGACAGGGCAACGCACCGGGGAGCTGTTTTTT. Its protein product is CASSWTGQRTGELFF.